The clone carrying this T cell receptor beta chain came up a few times. These data originate in a study of shared clonotypes between healthy human individuals. The V end was cut by 6 bases, the J end by 7 bases, with 19 bases between. CDR1 MDHEN and CDR2 SYDVKM come from the germline V gene. The CDR3 has 14 amino acids. The method was immunoSEQ multiplex PCR; TCRdb's version includes in-frame clones alone and lacks a portion of them. The data show about 340,000 clones, 73% seen once. Within Nashville, Tennessee resided all donors, each a Caucasian adult. What was sequenced was memory CD4+ T cells sorted from blood. Indicated subset: CD45RA-negative fraction. The clonotype was recovered from a man in his thirties or forties in good health. This chain connects TRBV28 to TRBJ2-7; D is ambiguous. CDR3 DNA sequence: TGTGCCAGCAGCCAACCTGGAACCTCCGGGGAGCAGTACTTC. It yields the protein CASSQPGTSGEQYF.